The clone carrying this T cell receptor (beta chain) was counted ten times or more. Its antigen remains unidentified. The data stem from a study of quantifying T cell responses using KT2 cells. Study overall: cDNA was made from DNase-treated RNA using alpha and beta constant primers. The T4 ligation step was estimated to exceed 8.5% efficiency under optimum conditions.

Each cDNA got a UMI-containing oligo ligated at its 3' end. The first PCR ran roughly 4 cycles with an equimolar RC1.1 and RC1.2 beta primer mix. In TCRdb, the UMI-ligation and nested PCR reads were re-called with MiXCR into one record per CDR3 protein. The table shows around 44,000 distinct CDR3 sequences, with over 15% occurring only once. Study findings and constraints: KT2 sequence counts showed saturation when very many KT2 cells were spiked in. KT2 sequences were detected down to about one KT2 cell per 100,000 PBMC.

V lost 3 bases, J lost 9 bases, and 2 bases stayed unmatched. The length of the CDR3 is 14 residues. Germline values: CDR1 SGHRS, CDR2 YFSETQ. Unfractionated PBMC were spiked with known numbers of KT2 clone cells. Input material: PBMCs spiked with cells of the T cell clone KT2. This sequence was found in a human donor. The chain employs TRBV5-1 and TRBJ2-1, with 14 nucleotides matching TRBD2. This chain's CDR3 is CASSSGLAGGEQFF. CDR3 coding DNA: TGCGCCAGCAGCTCTGGACTAGCGGGAGGTGAGCAGTTCTTC.